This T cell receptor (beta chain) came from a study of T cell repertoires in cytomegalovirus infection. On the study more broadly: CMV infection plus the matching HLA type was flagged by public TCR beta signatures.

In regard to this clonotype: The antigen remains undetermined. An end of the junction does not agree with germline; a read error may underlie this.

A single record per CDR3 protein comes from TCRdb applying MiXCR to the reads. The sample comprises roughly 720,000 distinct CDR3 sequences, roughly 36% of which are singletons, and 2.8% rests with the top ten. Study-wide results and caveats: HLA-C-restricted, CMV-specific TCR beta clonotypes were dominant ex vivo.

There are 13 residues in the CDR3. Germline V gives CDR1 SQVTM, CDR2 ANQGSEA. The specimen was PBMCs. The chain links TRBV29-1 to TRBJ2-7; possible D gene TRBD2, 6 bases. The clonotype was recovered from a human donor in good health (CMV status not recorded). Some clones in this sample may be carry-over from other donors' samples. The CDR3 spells CSVQEGGPYDQYF. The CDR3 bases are TGCAGCGTTCAGGAGGGAGGTCCCTACGATCAGTACTTC.